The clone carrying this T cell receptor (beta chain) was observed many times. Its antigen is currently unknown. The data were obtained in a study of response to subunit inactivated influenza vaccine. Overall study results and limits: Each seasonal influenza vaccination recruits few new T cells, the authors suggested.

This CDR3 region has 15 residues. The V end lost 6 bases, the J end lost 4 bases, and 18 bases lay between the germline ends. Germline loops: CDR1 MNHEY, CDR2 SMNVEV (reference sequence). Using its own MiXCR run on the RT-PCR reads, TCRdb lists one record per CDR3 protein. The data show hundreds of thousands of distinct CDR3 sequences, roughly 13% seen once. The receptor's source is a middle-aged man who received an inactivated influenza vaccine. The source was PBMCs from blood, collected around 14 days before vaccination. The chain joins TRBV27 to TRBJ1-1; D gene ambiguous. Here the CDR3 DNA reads TGTGCCAGCAGAGCCGCAGGTCAGTCGGGCACTGAAGCTTTCTTT. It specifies CASRAAGQSGTEAFF.